The clone carrying this T cell receptor (beta chain) was picked up one time. These data come from a study of blood T cell repertoires in COVID-19. Across the whole study: Both acute and convalescent COVID-19 samples were obtained from the United States, Italy and Spain. Nucleic acid was either cDNA or gDNA, and it came from T cells, B-cell-depleted T cells, or PBMCs.

TCRdb's table, derived via immunoSEQ multiplex PCR, lists solely in-frame clones and lacks some. The sample consists of 90,000 or so clones, roughly 83% of them appearing once. The clonotype originates from a human donor in a cohort sampled during active COVID-19. The sample taken for sequencing was peripheral blood.

In DNA, the CDR3 is TGTGCCAGCAGTAAGACAGGGGGTGGAAACACCATATATTTT. Amino acid sequence: CASSKTGGGNTIYF. The rearrangement joins TRBV7-8 to TRBJ1-3; 9 bases match TRBD1. The germline V gene encodes CDR1 SGHVS and CDR2 FQNEAQ. V was pared by 6 bases and J by 3 bases, with 3 bases of the junction left unmatched. The CDR3 totals 14 residues.